Below, 24 T cell receptor beta chains from the same sample are listed, as sequenced in a study of T cell responses to AZD1222 COVID-19 vaccine (dated by TCRdb to the early 2020s). This specimen's time point label, per the study, means: baseline before first vaccination. Libraries came from the immunoSEQ multiplex PCR assay. Sourced from immuneACCESS, this table was stored by TCRdb with only in-frame sequences that have V and J called. A share of the clones is absent; for the studies checked, an unresolved V gene accounts for under half, and the remainder has no known explanation. Recorded for this sample are under 200,000 clones; roughly 94% of them occurred a single time. 0.64% of the sample comes from the top ten. The specimen was peripheral blood, collected on day 0 of AZD1222 vaccination. Source of these receptors: an adult in good health.

The V gene is TRBV6-4, the J gene TRBJ2-1, with TRBD1 matching 10 bases. Germline CDR1 reads MRHNA; CDR2 reads SNTAGT. The CDR3 is 15 amino acids. Unmatched junction bases numbered 3, after V lost 0 bases and J lost 7 bases. The CDR3 coding sequence is TGTGCCAGCAGTGACTCTGGGACAGGGGTTAATGAGCAGTTCTTC. Protein sequence: CASSDSGTGVNEQFF.

This chain connects TRBV6-1 to TRBJ1-1; tentative D call: TRBD1 (5 bases). The CDR3 is 13 residues long. Germline assignment: CDR1 MNHNS and CDR2 SASEGT. Trimming stripped 2 bases from V and 9 bases from J, with 13 bases between. CDR3 DNA sequence: TGTGCCAGCAGTGAACAGGGTTGGGGGAAAGCTTTCTTT. It encodes CASSEQGWGKAFF.

The rearrangement uses TRBV4-1 and TRBJ1-3; maybe TRBD1 (6 bases). The CDR3 runs to 16 residues. V lost 2 bases and J 3 bases, leaving 14 bases between the germline ends. Germline V gene lookup returns CDR1 MGHRA and CDR2 YSYEKL. The CDR3 coding sequence is TGCGCCAGCAGCCAATTTACAGGGATGGATGGAAACACCATATATTTT. Translating gives CASSQFTGMDGNTIYF.

This clone was picked up one time. Germline is not matched at one junction end, which may reflect a read error. The chain uses TRBV19 and TRBJ2-2; possibly TRBD1 for D (5 bases). The CDR3 sequence is 15 residues long. The germline gives CDR1 LNHDA, CDR2 SQIVND (reference sequence). CDR3 amino acids: CASSVDSLNTGELFF. CDR3 DNA sequence: TGTGCCAGTAGTGTAGACAGTTTGAACACCGGGGAGCTGTTTTTT.

This rearrangement joins TRBV19 to TRBJ1-5; D unclear. V was trimmed by 4 bases and J by 4 bases, leaving 8 bases between them. Germline CDR1 reads LNHDA; CDR2 reads SQIVND (reference sequence). The CDR3 runs 13 residues. This chain's CDR3 is CASSTQENQPQHF. DNA of the CDR3: TGTGCCAGTAGTACCCAGGAGAATCAGCCCCAGCATTTT.

The CDR3 protein is CASSPIPMSTEAFF. CDR3 bases: TGTGCCAGCTCACCAATTCCCATGAGCACTGAAGCTTTCTTT. V and J are TRBV18 and TRBJ1-1; no clear D. CDR1 KGHSH and CDR2 LQKENI come from the germline V gene. The CDR3 has 14 amino acids. V was clipped by 2 bases and J by 4 bases, with 11 bases between them.

This clone was detected only a few times. CDR3 nucleotide sequence: TGTGCCAGCCGTCTTTTCTCTAGTAATTCACCCCTCCACTTT. It codes for CASRLFSSNSPLHF. The J gene is TRBJ1-6, the V gene TRBV6-5; no clear D gene. The CDR3 consists of 14 residues. Germline-derived CDR1 and CDR2 are MNHEY and SVGAGI. Trimming left V 8 bases short and J 6 bases short, with 14 bases between.

The chain carries TRBV3-1 (or the pseudogene TRBV3-2) and TRBJ1-2; D call uncertain. Looked up from germline, CDR1 is LGHDT and CDR2 is YNNKEL (reference sequence). Trimming removed 4 bases at V and 2 bases at J, with 17 bases between. The CDR3 loop spans 16 amino acids. The CDR3, as DNA: TGTGCCAGCAGCCGACCCGGGGAACTCTCCAACTATGGCTACACCTTC. Protein sequence: CASSRPGELSNYGYTF.

This chain joins TRBV11-2 and TRBJ1-1; 9 bases map to TRBD1. CDR1 is SGHAT and CDR2 is FQNNGV in the germline V gene. CDR3 length: 14 residues. V was clipped by 2 bases and J by 4 bases; unmatched bases: 2. As DNA, the CDR3 is TGTGCCAGCAGCTTAAACAGGGGGCCCACTGAAGCTTTCTTT. It translates to CASSLNRGPTEAFF. Using reference TRBV11-2 and TRBJ1-1 for the parts outside the CDR3, the full variable domain is EAGVAQSPRYKIIEKRQSVAFWCNPISGHATLYWYQQILGQGPKLLIQFQNNGVVDDSQLPKDRFSAERLKGVDSTLKIQPAKLEDSAVYLCASSLNRGPTEAFFGQGTRLTVV.

This clone was recorded once. J is TRBJ2-4 and V is TRBV6-5, with D perhaps TRBD1 (6 bases). V lost 7 bases, J lost 0 bases, and 7 bases lay in between. The CDR3 covers 13 residues. Germline CDR1 and CDR2: MNHEY and SVGAGI. The DNA of the CDR3 is TGTGCCAGCAACAGGGAAGCCAAAAACATTCAGTACTTC. Translation: CASNREAKNIQYF.

The J gene is TRBJ2-1, the V gene TRBV5-4; TRBD2 agrees at 8 bases. Germline V gene lookup returns CDR1 SGHNT and CDR2 YYREEE (reference sequence). This CDR3 contains 17 residues. The trim removed 4 bases at V and 10 bases at J, leaving 19 bases unmatched. In DNA form, the CDR3 reads TGTGCCAGCAGCCCCTCGCCCGGGACTAGGAGATGGGGGGAGCAGTTCTTC. Its protein is CASSPSPGTRRWGEQFF.

This chain connects TRBV11-2 to TRBJ1-4; maybe TRBD1 (5 bases). The V gene lost 0 bases and the J gene lost 8 bases, with 22 bases spanning the gap. Germline values: CDR1 SGHAT, CDR2 FQNNGV. This CDR3 has 18 residues. This CDR3 is CASSLDPYPSEQGEKLFF. The CDR3, as DNA: TGTGCCAGCAGCTTAGACCCCTACCCCAGCGAGCAGGGAGAAAAACTGTTTTTT.

V gene TRBV5-1 combines with J gene TRBJ2-1, with TRBD2 identical over 7 bases. V lost 0 bases, J lost 7 bases, and 22 bases stayed unmatched. The CDR3 spans 20 residues. CDR1 and CDR2 from the germline V gene are SGHRS and YFSETQ. CDR3 bases: TGCGCCAGCAGCTTGGACGCTGTAGCGGGCGTCGCCTGGGGAACGAATGAGCAGTTCTTC. Residues: CASSLDAVAGVAWGTNEQFF.

This chain links TRBV10-1 with TRBJ2-1; 10 nucleotides agree with TRBD2. The CDR3 extends over 14 amino acids. CDR1 and CDR2 (germline): WNHNN, SYGVQD (reference sequence). After removal of 3 bases from V and 8 bases from J, the junction contained 4 bases not matched to a gene. The DNA of the CDR3 is TGCGCCAGCAGTGAACCCGGGACTAGCGATGAGCAGTTCTTC. Protein: CASSEPGTSDEQFF.

Of note for this clone: Its ends do not fully match the called genes, so a read error is possible. The genes are TRBV23-1 and TRBJ2-7; D is unresolved. TRBV23-1 is annotated as an ORF whose role is uncertain. CDR3 length equals 12 residues. CDR3 region: CASSQLKRTQRF. The CDR3 DNA sequence: TGCGCCAGCAGTCAACTAAAAAGGACCCAGCGCTTC.

V is TRBV5-5 and J is TRBJ2-7; 7 nucleotides agree with TRBD2. V lost 4 bases to trimming and J lost 7 bases; unmatched junction nucleotides: 14. The CDR3 consists of 15 residues. Germline assignment: CDR1 SGHKS and CDR2 YYEKEE (reference sequence). The CDR3 here is CASSPGPAGPWEQYF. CDR3 DNA: TGTGCCAGCAGCCCCGGCCCAGCGGGGCCTTGGGAGCAGTACTTC.

The rearrangement joins TRBV9 to TRBJ2-3, with D hard to call. Per the germline V gene, CDR1 is SGDLS and CDR2 is YYNGEE. V dropped 1 base and J dropped 3 bases, with 9 bases sitting between them. This CDR3 region has 14 residues. Here the CDR3 DNA reads TGTGCCAGCAGCGTAACCCCCGGGACAGATACGCAGTATTTT. Protein: CASSVTPGTDTQYF.

The chain combines TRBV5-1 with TRBJ2-7, with a possible D match to TRBD1 (7 bases). The CDR3 is 14 amino acids. Trimming took off 2 bases at V and 6 bases at J, with 15 bases between the two ends. From germline, CDR1 is SGHRS and CDR2 YFSETQ. The CDR3 spells CASSFGRGVGEQYF. In nucleotides, the CDR3 is TGCGCCAGCAGCTTTGGCAGGGGGGTCGGCGAGCAGTACTTC.

This chain connects TRBV7-9 to TRBJ2-1; 8 bases are a match to TRBD1. The CDR3 extends over 14 amino acids. The V gene's germline CDR1 is SEHNR and CDR2 FQNEAQ (reference sequence). With V trimmed by 8 bases and J by 12 bases, 15 bases remained unmatched. In DNA form, the CDR3 reads TGTGCCAGCGATCCGGGACAGGTCGCGGTGGGGCAGTTCTTC. The encoded protein is CASDPGQVAVGQFF.

The gene calls are TRBV5-5 and TRBJ2-7, with 10 nucleotides matching TRBD1. CDR1 SGHKS and CDR2 YYEKEE come from the germline V gene (reference sequence). The ends lost 2 bases at V and 3 bases at J; junction bases unmatched: 8. The CDR3 totals 16 residues. The chain's CDR3 is CASSFYPTGGFYEQYF. CDR3 bases: TGTGCCAGCAGCTTTTACCCGACAGGGGGCTTCTACGAGCAGTACTTC.

The chain combines TRBV7-9 with TRBJ2-7; 11 nucleotides agree with TRBD2. The CDR3 consists of 18 residues. Germline assignment: CDR1 SEHNR and CDR2 FQNEAQ (reference sequence). V lost 5 bases, J lost 7 bases, and 19 bases stayed unmatched. This CDR3 is CASSILGVTSGNLREQYF. For the CDR3, the DNA is TGTGCCAGCAGCATCTTAGGGGTGACTAGCGGGAATCTACGGGAGCAGTACTTC.

The chain employs TRBV4-1 and TRBJ2-7; D not resolved. Trimming left V 4 bases short and J 1 base short, with 17 bases between. CDR1 and CDR2 from the germline V gene are MGHRA and YSYEKL. The CDR3 is made up of 16 amino acids. CDR3 region: CASSPLKSDPSYEQYF. In DNA form, the CDR3 reads TGCGCCAGCAGCCCCCTCAAAAGTGATCCTTCCTACGAGCAGTACTTC.

The chain joins TRBV19 to TRBJ1-1; a weak D match, TRBD1 (5 bases). V was shortened by 11 bases and J by 3 bases, with 16 bases between the two germline ends. In germline, CDR1 is LNHDA, CDR2 SQIVND (reference sequence). The CDR3 extends over 13 amino acids. The chain's CDR3 is CASGPSLDTEAFF. The CDR3 coding sequence is TGTGCCTCAGGGCCGAGTCTCGACACTGAAGCTTTCTTT.

The V call is TRBV10-3, the J call TRBJ1-2; the D is unclear. Germline V gives CDR1 ENHRY, CDR2 SYGVKD. The CDR3 spans 13 residues. V was trimmed by 10 bases and J by 7 bases, leaving 19 bases between them. The CDR3 loop is CANDRGVSSGYTF. Written as DNA, the CDR3 is TGTGCCAACGACCGTGGGGTTAGCTCTGGCTACACCTTC.